This TCR beta chain comes out of a study of cytomegalovirus exposure and HLA in healthy donors. Overall study: Earlier work reported 117 million unique TCR beta sequences from 170 million or so T cells. Broader study findings: The classifier, whose performance was assessed in both the original and validation cohorts, reportedly diagnosed cytomegalovirus status with high specificity and sensitivity.

On this clone: Its antigen is unknown.

CDR3 length equals 17 residues. The J segment lost 0 bases and the V segment lost 1 base, leaving 8 bases of the junction unmatched. Germline assignment: CDR1 LGHNA and CDR2 YNFKEQ. 60 Vbeta and 13 Jbeta primers were used in PCR. The assay was immunoSEQ multiplex PCR, and TCRdb's table has in-frame clones only and misses some. The profile shows 140,000 to 150,000 clones, approximately 80% of them singletons. Sequenced sample: PBMCs. This chain uses TRBV4-2 with TRBJ2-7; 8 bases are shared with TRBD2. The sequence was collected from a man aged 35-49 years in good health and CMV-seronegative. The CDR3 bases are TGTGCCAGCAGCCAAGTCGGGGCGGGGGGCAGCTCCTACGAGCAGTACTTC. It encodes CASSQVGAGGSSYEQYF.